Described below is a single TCR beta chain sequence and its context. What it binds is unknown. Losses at the gene ends were 1 base for V and 5 bases for J; bases not matched to a gene: 0. CDR3 length: 13 residues. CDR1 and CDR2 from the germline V gene are MGHRA and YSYEKL. Sample treatment: oral pan-JAK inhibitor, 5-10 mg twice daily. In alopecia areata patients, both lesional scalp punch biopsies and peripheral blood were collected. Extraction and reverse transcription of RNA yielded cDNA as the sequencing template. Here immunoSEQ multiplex PCR was the method, and the copy in TCRdb shows in-frame clones only, minus some. This table has hundreds of thousands of clones, around 65% appearing once. The data originate from a study of CD8+ T cells in alopecia areata. As for the study in general: Those patients who were treated received oral tofacitinib, which was given at 5 to 10 mg twice daily for moderate-to-severe alopecia areata.

Study-wide results and caveats: Treatment with tofacitinib significantly lowered scalp clonality and reduced expanded CD8+ clones among the top 100. Association of baseline CD8+ expansion with response is uncertain owing to one nonresponder.

Sequencing was performed on CD4+ T cells sorted from blood, taken at week 44, from a patient treated with tofacitinib. This receptor was taken from a human donor with alopecia areata. The rearrangement uses TRBV4-1 and TRBJ2-5; 8 bases are a match to TRBD2. The CDR3 spells CASSQGGGETQYF. The CDR3 DNA sequence: TGCGCCAGCAGCCAAGGCGGGGGGGAGACCCAGTACTTC.